This T cell receptor (beta chain) was recovered during a study of OX40 agonist ivuxolimab in advanced cancers. Study summary: Across the patients, intravenous ivuxolimab was delivered every 2 weeks at 0.01 to 10 mg/kg. Dose-escalation patients' cancers were hepatocellular carcinoma, melanoma, renal cell or head and neck cancer. Prior anti-PD-1, anti-PD-L1 or anti-CTLA-4 therapy did not bar entry, and 40% had some.

Per the germline V gene, CDR1 is SGHTA and CDR2 is FQGTGA. The V gene lost 0 bases and the J gene lost 7 bases, with 10 bases spanning the gap. The CDR3 is 13 residues long. Study conclusions and caveats: At doses 0.1 to 3.0 mg/kg, CD4+ and CD8+ clones expanded.

Comment on this clone: Its antigen is currently unknown.

Libraries were prepared by immunoSEQ multiplex PCR; TCRdb keeps only in-frame clonotypes and omits some of them. The table includes about 75,000 clones, 70% to 90% detected once. The receptor's source is an adult with an advanced solid tumor such as melanoma, head and neck, liver or kidney cancer. The sequencing here drew on CD4+ or CD8+ T cells sorted from blood, taken in a trial of the OX40 agonist ivuxolimab. The V gene is TRBV7-3, the J gene TRBJ2-7; perhaps TRBD1 as D (5 bases). Written as DNA, the CDR3 is TGTGCCAGCAGCTTAACATCAGGGATGGAGCAGTACTTC. Translating it yields CASSLTSGMEQYF.